These T cell receptor beta chains were read from a single sample in a study of cytomegalovirus exposure and HLA in healthy donors. The repertoire was sequenced with immunoSEQ multiplex PCR; TCRdb's copy has only in-frame clones and lacks some. The sample lists about 84,000 clones; 75% to 90% were seen once. Sequencing input: PBMCs. These receptors were collected from a man aged 18 to 29 in good health and CMV-seronegative. Both conserved end residues are part of each CDR3. A D gene is named only where the DNA matches it firmly.

v_call: TRBV5-1
j_call: TRBJ2-1
d_call: TRBD1
cdr3_nt: TGCGCCAGCAGCTTGGCCGGGACAGGGGGCCCTGGGAGCTCCTACAATGAGCAGTTCTTC
cdr3_aa: CASSLAGTGGPGSSYNEQFF

v_call: TRBV30
j_call: TRBJ1-3
d_call: .
cdr3_nt: TGTGCCTGGAGTAACGGGTTCTCTGGAAACACCATATATTTT
cdr3_aa: CAWSNGFSGNTIYF

v_call: TRBV19
j_call: TRBJ1-3
d_call: .
cdr3_nt: TGTGCCAGTAGTATATCTTCTTCGGGACTTCTTGGAAACACCATATATTTT
cdr3_aa: CASSISSSGLLGNTIYF

v_call: TRBV7-9
j_call: TRBJ2-1
d_call: .
cdr3_nt: TGTGCCAGCAGCTTAGCGGGAGCCTACAATGAGCAGTTCTTC
cdr3_aa: CASSLAGAYNEQFF

v_call: TRBV5-1
j_call: TRBJ2-3
d_call: .
cdr3_nt: TGCGCCAGCGGCCTAGCTGGAACAGATACGCAGTATTTT
cdr3_aa: CASGLAGTDTQYF

v_call: TRBV25-1
j_call: TRBJ2-2
d_call: TRBD1
cdr3_nt: TGTGCCAGCAGTAAACGGGACAGGGTGGCCGGGGAGCTGTTTTTT
cdr3_aa: CASSKRDRVAGELFF

v_call: TRBV7-3
j_call: TRBJ2-1
d_call: .
cdr3_nt: TGTGCCAGCAGCTTAGCGGCCTCAATCAAGATCAATGAGCAGTTCTTC
cdr3_aa: CASSLAASIKINEQFF

v_call: TRBV15
j_call: TRBJ2-6
d_call: .
cdr3_nt: TGTGCCACCGGGCAGGGTGCTGGGGCCAACGTCCTGACTTTC
cdr3_aa: CATGQGAGANVLTF

v_call: TRBV6-5
j_call: TRBJ2-5
d_call: .
cdr3_nt: TGTGCCAGCAGTTACGCGGAAGTAGAGACCCAGTACTTC
cdr3_aa: CASSYAEVETQYF

v_call: TRBV7-2
j_call: TRBJ2-1
d_call: TRBD1
cdr3_nt: TGTGCCAGCAGCAAACCGGGACAGGGGTCCAATGAGCAGTTCTTC
cdr3_aa: CASSKPGQGSNEQFF

v_call: TRBV11-2
j_call: TRBJ1-1
d_call: .
cdr3_nt: TGTGCCAGCAGCTTAGATTGGGGGGTGGGGAACACTGAAGCTTTCTTT
cdr3_aa: CASSLDWGVGNTEAFF

v_call: TRBV18
j_call: TRBJ2-3
d_call: TRBD1
cdr3_nt: TGTGCCAGCTCACCACAGGGGGCGATAGATACGCAGTATTTT
cdr3_aa: CASSPQGAIDTQYF

v_call: TRBV5-4
j_call: TRBJ1-2
d_call: TRBD1
cdr3_nt: TGTGCCAGCAGCAGGGAAGGGACAGGGGGGAACTATGGCTACACCTTC
cdr3_aa: CASSREGTGGNYGYTF

v_call: TRBV28
j_call: TRBJ2-6
d_call: TRBD1
cdr3_nt: TGTGCCAGCAGTTTAGGGACAGCCAATAGCGTCCTGACTTTC
cdr3_aa: CASSLGTANSVLTF